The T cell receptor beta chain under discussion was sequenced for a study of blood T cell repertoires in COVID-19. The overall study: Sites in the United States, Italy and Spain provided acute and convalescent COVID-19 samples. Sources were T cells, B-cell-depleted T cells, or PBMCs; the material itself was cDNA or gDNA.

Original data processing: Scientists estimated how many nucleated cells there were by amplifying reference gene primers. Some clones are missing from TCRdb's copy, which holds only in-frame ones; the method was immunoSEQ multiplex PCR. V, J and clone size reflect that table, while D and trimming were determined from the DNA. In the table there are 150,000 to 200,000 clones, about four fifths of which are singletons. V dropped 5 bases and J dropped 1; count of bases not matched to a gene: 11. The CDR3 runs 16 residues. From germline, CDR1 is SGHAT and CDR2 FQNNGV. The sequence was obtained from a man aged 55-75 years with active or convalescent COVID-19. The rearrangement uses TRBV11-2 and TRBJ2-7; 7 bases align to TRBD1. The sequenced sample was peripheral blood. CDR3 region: CASSEDFTGASYEQYF. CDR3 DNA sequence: TGTGCCAGCAGCGAAGATTTTACAGGGGCGTCCTACGAGCAGTACTTC.